This record covers a single T cell receptor beta chain. No antigen is known for it. These data belong to a study of radiotherapy plus CTLA-4 blockade in lung cancer. As for the study in general: Objective responses were recorded in around a sixth of patients, with disease control recorded in about 33%. Whole-study results and caveats: Expansion in blood of tumor-derived TCR clones was seen after radiotherapy plus ipilimumab. According to reports, early shifts in blood T cell clones, alongside interferon-beta, forecast response most accurately.

Alongside CTLA-4 blockade with ipilimumab, patients with chemo-refractory metastatic non-small-cell lung cancer received focal radiation. V was clipped by 0 bases and J by 4 bases, with 14 bases between them. CDR1 and CDR2 from the germline V gene are PRHDT and FYEKMQ (reference sequence). The CDR3 totals 16 residues. Measured with immunoSEQ multiplex PCR; TCRdb has only the in-frame clones, and not every one. The sample records around 45,000 clones, approximately 76% being singletons. The specimen was peripheral blood, collected from a patient treated with radiotherapy plus ipilimumab. The V and J genes are TRBV13 and TRBJ2-3; a possible D gene is TRBD2 (6 bases). This TCR came from a human donor with non-small cell lung cancer who had stable disease on radiotherapy plus ipilimumab. CDR3 nucleotide sequence: TGTGCCAGCAGCTTAGGCCCGGGCGGGGTGTCAGATACGCAGTATTTT. Protein sequence: CASSLGPGGVSDTQYF. The whole variable domain, filled in from reference TRBV13 and TRBJ2-3, reads AAGVIQSPRHLIKEKRETATLKCYPIPRHDTVYWYQQGPGQDPQFLISFYEKMQSDKGSIPDRFSAQQFSDYHSELNMSSLELGDSALYFCASSLGPGGVSDTQYFGPGTRLTVL.